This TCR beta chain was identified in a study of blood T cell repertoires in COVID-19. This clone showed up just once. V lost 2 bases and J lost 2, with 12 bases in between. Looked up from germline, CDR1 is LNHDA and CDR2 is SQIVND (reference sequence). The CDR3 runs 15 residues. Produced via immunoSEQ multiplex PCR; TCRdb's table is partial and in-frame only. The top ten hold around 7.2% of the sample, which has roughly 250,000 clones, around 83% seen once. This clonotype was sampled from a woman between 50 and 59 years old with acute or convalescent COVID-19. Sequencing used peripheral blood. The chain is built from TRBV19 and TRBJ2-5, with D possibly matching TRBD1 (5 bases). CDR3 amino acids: CASSITRQLQETQYF. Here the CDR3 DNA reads TGTGCCAGTAGTATAACCAGACAGCTTCAAGAGACCCAGTACTTC.